The 7 T cell receptor beta chains in this list originate from one sample, sequenced in a study of T-cell reconstitution after alpha-beta-depleted transplantation in children. TCRbeta library preparation incorporated unique molecular identifiers. TCRdb reprocessed the PCR reads via MiXCR and lists one record per CDR3 protein. The sample contains 200,000 to 300,000 distinct CDR3 sequences, approximately 8.9% of which appear only once. The starting material was PBMCs, mostly from graft donor cells, obtained 180 days after TCRalphabeta/CD19-depleted stem cell transplant. The receptor source for this set is a male patient aged 5 to 17 who had a stem cell transplant for acute lymphoblastic leukemia, so the T cells may come from the graft donor.

This clonotype occurred a few times. The rearrangement links TRBV3-1 to TRBJ2-7; TRBD2 agrees at 7 bases. Germline values: CDR1 LGHDT, CDR2 YNNKEL (reference sequence). The CDR3 totals 19 residues. After removal of 4 bases from V and 4 bases from J, the junction contained 22 bases not matched to a gene. The CDR3 DNA reads as TGTGCCAGCAGCCCTCTATACTCTACCCGGCAACCGGGGGGATACGAGCAGTACTTC. This translates into CASSPLYSTRQPGGYEQYF.

The sample holds many counts of this clonotype. The chain has TRBV5-1 and TRBJ2-7; 9 positions agree with TRBD1. The germline gives CDR1 SGHRS, CDR2 YFSETQ. The junction had 5 bases not matched to a gene; V was cut back by 2 bases and J by 5 bases. This CDR3 contains 14 residues. The CDR3 DNA sequence: TGCGCCAGCAGCTTACAGGGGGCGACGGACGAGCAGTACTTC. Amino acids: CASSLQGATDEQYF.

Only a few counts were recorded for this clonotype. This chain joins TRBV10-3 and TRBJ2-7; tentative D call: TRBD2 (6 bases). With 10 bases removed from V and 4 bases from J, the gap between germline ends came to 14 bases. Germline V CDR1 and CDR2: ENHRY, SYGVKD. The CDR3 has 12 residues. The CDR3 loop reads CATTGERYEQYF. Here the CDR3 DNA reads TGTGCCACCACGGGAGAAAGGTACGAGCAGTACTTC.

The V and J genes are TRBV2 and TRBJ1-6; tentative D call: TRBD1 (5 bases). Germline V gene sequence: CDR1 SNHLY, CDR2 FYNNEI. V was trimmed by 7 bases and J by 9 bases, leaving 10 bases between them. There are 12 residues in the CDR3. This chain's CDR3 is CASNGGSSPLHF. The DNA for the CDR3 is TGTGCCAGCAACGGGGGAAGTTCACCCCTCCACTTT.

This clonotype was seen many times. V gene TRBV27 combines with J gene TRBJ2-1; 7 bases align to TRBD1. This CDR3 region has 15 residues. The germline V gene has CDR1 MNHEY and CDR2 SMNVEV (reference sequence). Unmatched junction bases numbered 20, after V lost 11 bases and J lost 10 bases. CDR3 sequence reads: CAVGMDRPLSGEQFF. CDR3 DNA sequence: TGTGCCGTGGGGATGGACAGGCCCCTATCAGGGGAGCAGTTCTTC.

There are many counts of this clonotype. V gene TRBV7-9 combines with J gene TRBJ2-1; tentative D call: TRBD2 (6 bases). Germline-derived CDR1 and CDR2 are SEHNR and FQNEAQ (reference sequence). The CDR3 sequence is 16 residues long. V lost 1 base and J lost 4, with 14 bases in between. CDR3 protein: CASSLGDRDFYNEQFF. DNA for the CDR3: TGTGCCAGCAGCTTAGGGGACCGGGACTTTTACAATGAGCAGTTCTTC.

On this clonotype itself: Given a much more abundant clone one base away, this may be a read error. The rearrangement joins TRBV5-1 to TRBJ2-3; D is uncertain. This CDR3 is built from 18 residues. Trimming left V 3 bases short and J 2 bases short, with 22 bases between. Germline V gene sequence: CDR1 SGHRS, CDR2 YFSETQ. The CDR3 loop reads CASSSANSDLIPTDTQYF. CDR3 sequence (DNA): TGCGCCAGCAGCTCGGCGAACAGCGACCTCATCCCCACAGATACGCAGTATTTT.